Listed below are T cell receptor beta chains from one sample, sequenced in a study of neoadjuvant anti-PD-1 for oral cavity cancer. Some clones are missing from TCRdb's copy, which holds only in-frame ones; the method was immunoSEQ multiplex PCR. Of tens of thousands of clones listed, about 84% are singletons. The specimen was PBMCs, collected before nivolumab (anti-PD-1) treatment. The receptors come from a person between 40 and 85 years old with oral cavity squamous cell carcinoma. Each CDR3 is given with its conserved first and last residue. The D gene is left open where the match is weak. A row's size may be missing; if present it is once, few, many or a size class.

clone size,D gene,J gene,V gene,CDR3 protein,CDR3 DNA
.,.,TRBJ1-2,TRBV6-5,CASSSAAYGYTF,TGTGCCAGCAGTTCGGCCGCCTATGGCTACACCTTC
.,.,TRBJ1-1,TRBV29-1,CSVEGRDTVFAFF,TGCAGCGTTGAAGGGCGGGACACCGTTTTTGCTTTCTTT
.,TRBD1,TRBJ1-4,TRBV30,CAWKLGQGSEKLFF,TGTGCCTGGAAACTGGGACAGGGATCTGAAAAACTGTTTTTT
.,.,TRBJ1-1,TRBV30,CAWSVTQGAFF,TGTGCCTGGAGTGTAACGCAAGGAGCTTTCTTT
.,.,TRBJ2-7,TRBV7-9,CASSLEQALSQYF,TGTGCCAGCAGCTTAGAACAAGCCCTATCTCAGTACTTC
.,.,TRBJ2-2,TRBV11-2,CASSLGSGQGRGELFF,TGTGCCAGCAGCTTAGGCTCGGGACAAGGCCGCGGGGAGCTGTTTTTT
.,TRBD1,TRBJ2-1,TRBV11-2,CASSTQDRTYNEQFF,TGTGCCAGCAGCACCCAGGACAGGACCTACAATGAGCAGTTCTTC
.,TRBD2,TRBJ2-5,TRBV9,CASSVGTSGRETQYF,TGTGCCAGCAGCGTAGGAACTAGCGGGAGAGAGACCCAGTACTTC
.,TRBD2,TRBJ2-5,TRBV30,CAWVGGEQETQYF,TGTGCCTGGGTTGGGGGGGAGCAAGAGACCCAGTACTTC
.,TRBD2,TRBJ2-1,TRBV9,CASSAQTGLAGSNEQFF,TGTGCCAGCAGCGCCCAAACGGGACTAGCGGGATCCAATGAGCAGTTCTTC
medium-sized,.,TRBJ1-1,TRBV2,CASSGGDGTEAFF,TGTGCCAGCAGTGGAGGTGATGGGACTGAAGCTTTCTTT
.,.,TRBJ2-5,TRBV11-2,CASSSNLGEQETQYF,TGTGCCAGCAGCTCCAACCTCGGGGAACAAGAGACCCAGTACTTC
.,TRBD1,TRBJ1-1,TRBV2,CASTRDRDTEAFF,TGTGCCAGCACCAGGGACAGGGACACTGAAGCTTTCTTT
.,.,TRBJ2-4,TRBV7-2,CASSSRAEGGRDIQYF,TGTGCCAGCAGCTCTCGAGCGGAAGGCGGTAGAGACATTCAGTACTTC
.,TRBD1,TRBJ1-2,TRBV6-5,CASSLDRGYGYTF,TGTGCCAGCAGTCTAGACAGGGGGTATGGCTACACCTTC
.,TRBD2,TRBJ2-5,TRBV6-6,CASSYGSGGSQETQYF,TGTGCCAGCAGTTACGGCTCGGGAGGAAGCCAAGAGACCCAGTACTTC
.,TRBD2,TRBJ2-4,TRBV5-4,CASSATSGSKNIQYF,TGTGCCAGCAGCGCGACTAGCGGATCCAAAAACATTCAGTACTTC
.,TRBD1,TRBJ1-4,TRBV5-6,CASSSRGRGTNEKLFF,TGTGCCAGCAGCTCAAGGGGGCGAGGGACTAATGAAAAACTGTTTTTT
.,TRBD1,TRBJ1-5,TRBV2,CASSEASGQGGSYSNQPQHF,TGTGCCAGCAGTGAAGCGTCAGGACAGGGGGGATCGTATAGCAATCAGCCCCAGCATTTT
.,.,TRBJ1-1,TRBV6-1,CASKGGYTEAFF,TGTGCCAGCAAAGGCGGATACACTGAAGCTTTCTTT
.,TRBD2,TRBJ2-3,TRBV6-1,CASVTSGRVDTQYF,TGTGCCAGTGTAACTAGCGGGAGGGTAGATACGCAGTATTTT
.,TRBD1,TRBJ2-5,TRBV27,CASSIRLGTGPEETQYF,TGTGCCAGCAGTATCCGTTTAGGGACAGGGCCGGAAGAGACCCAGTACTTC
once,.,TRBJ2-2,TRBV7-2,CASSLTRDTGELFF,TGTGCCAGCAGCCTGACCAGGGACACCGGGGAGCTGTTTTTT
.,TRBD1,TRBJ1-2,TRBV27,CASSLGTGRGYTF,TGTGCCAGCAGTTTGGGGACAGGGCGAGGCTACACCTTC
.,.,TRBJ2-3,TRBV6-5,CASSLDYLMLDTQYF,TGTGCCAGCAGTTTAGACTACCTAATGCTAGATACGCAGTATTTT
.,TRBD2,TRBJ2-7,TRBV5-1,CASSLASRPGGAYEQYF,TGCGCCAGCAGCTTGGCTTCCCGGCCGGGAGGAGCGTACGAGCAGTACTTC
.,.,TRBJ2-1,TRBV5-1,CASSVLGGSGTNEQFF,TGCGCCAGCAGCGTCCTTGGGGGGTCAGGTACGAATGAGCAGTTCTTC
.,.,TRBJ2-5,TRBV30,CAWSLVGNKETQYF,TGTGCCTGGAGTCTGGTAGGGAATAAAGAGACCCAGTACTTC
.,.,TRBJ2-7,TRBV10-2,CASSPGGNEQYF,TGCGCCAGCAGCCCCGGGGGAAACGAGCAGTACTTC
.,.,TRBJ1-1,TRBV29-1,CSVAGQLNTEAFF,TGCAGCGTTGCGGGGCAGCTGAACACTGAAGCTTTCTTT
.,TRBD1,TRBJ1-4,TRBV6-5,CASSYSGGDEKLFF,TGTGCCAGCAGTTACTCAGGGGGCGATGAAAAACTGTTTTTT
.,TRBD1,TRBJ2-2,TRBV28,CASSRTGGFAGELFF,TGTGCCAGCAGTCGGACAGGGGGTTTTGCCGGGGAGCTGTTTTTT
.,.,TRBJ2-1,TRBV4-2,CASSQDLGGVNYNEQFF,TGTGCCAGCAGCCAAGATCTAGGGGGGGTTAACTACAATGAGCAGTTCTTC
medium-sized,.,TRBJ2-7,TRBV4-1,CASSQGADSQGYEQYF,TGCGCCAGCAGCCAAGGGGCGGATAGTCAAGGCTACGAGCAGTACTTC
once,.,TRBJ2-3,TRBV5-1,CASSLMPAPTDTQYF,TGCGCCAGCAGCTTGATGCCAGCACCGACAGATACGCAGTATTTT